These T cell receptor beta chains were read from a single sample in a study of T-cell reconstitution after alpha-beta-depleted transplantation in children. TCRdb independently ran MiXCR on the PCR reads; one entry per CDR3 protein. The sample holds about 190,000 distinct CDR3 sequences, approximately 6.6% seen once. The source was PBMCs from the stem cell graft donor, collected from the stem cell graft. The receptors stem from a human donor who donated a stem cell graft to a child with Wiskott-Aldrich syndrome. CDR3s include the opening cysteine and the closing phenylalanine or tryptophan. Fields, in order: J gene, clone size, D gene, V gene, CDR3 protein, CDR3 DNA. A D gene is named only where the DNA matches it firmly. The listing skips clone size in some rows; elsewhere it reads once, few, many or a size class.

J gene: TRBJ2-1; clone size: many; D gene: -; V gene: TRBV11-3; CDR3 protein: CASSLRDRSSYNEQFF; CDR3 DNA: TGTGCCAGCAGCCTCCGCGACAGGAGCTCCTACAATGAGCAGTTCTTC
J gene: TRBJ2-5; clone size: few; D gene: -; V gene: TRBV7-8; CDR3 protein: CASSPNSGTGSETQYF; CDR3 DNA: TGTGCCAGCAGCCCCAATAGCGGGACAGGGTCTGAGACCCAGTACTTC
J gene: TRBJ1-1; clone size: many; D gene: TRBD1; V gene: TRBV12-3/TRBV12-4; CDR3 protein: CASHKGALPEAFF; CDR3 DNA: TGTGCCAGTCACAAGGGGGCCCTCCCTGAAGCTTTCTTT
J gene: TRBJ2-7; clone size: many; D gene: -; V gene: TRBV5-1; CDR3 protein: CASSALNEQYF; CDR3 DNA: TGCGCCAGCTCGGCGCTAAACGAGCAGTACTTC
J gene: TRBJ1-1; clone size: many; D gene: TRBD1; V gene: TRBV11-1; CDR3 protein: CASSLGQGKNIGNTEAFF; CDR3 DNA: TGTGCCAGCAGCCTCGGACAGGGGAAAAATATAGGGAACACTGAAGCTTTCTTT
J gene: TRBJ2-7; clone size: many; D gene: -; V gene: TRBV5-4; CDR3 protein: CASSSEAGSDYEQYF; CDR3 DNA: TGTGCCAGCAGCTCCGAGGCGGGATCCGACTACGAGCAGTACTTC
J gene: TRBJ2-1; clone size: many; D gene: TRBD2; V gene: TRBV12-3/TRBV12-4; CDR3 protein: CASRERLAGVSEQFF; CDR3 DNA: TGTGCCAGCAGAGAGAGACTAGCGGGAGTCAGTGAGCAGTTCTTC
J gene: TRBJ1-1; clone size: many; D gene: -; V gene: TRBV14; CDR3 protein: CASSPYTEAFF; CDR3 DNA: TGTGCCAGCAGCCCGTACACTGAAGCTTTCTTT
J gene: TRBJ2-1; clone size: few; D gene: TRBD2; V gene: TRBV12-3/TRBV12-4; CDR3 protein: CTSSLTGTSGALLYNEQFF; CDR3 DNA: TGTACCAGCAGCCTAACCGGGACTAGCGGGGCTTTGCTCTACAATGAGCAGTTCTTC
J gene: TRBJ1-1; clone size: many; D gene: -; V gene: TRBV20-1; CDR3 protein: CSARKEGVNTEAFF; CDR3 DNA: TGCAGTGCTAGGAAGGAGGGAGTGAACACTGAAGCTTTCTTT
J gene: TRBJ2-7; clone size: few; D gene: -; V gene: TRBV7-9; CDR3 protein: CASSFGQTGYEQYF; CDR3 DNA: TGTGCCAGCAGCTTCGGGCAGACTGGATACGAGCAGTACTTC
J gene: TRBJ1-1; clone size: many; D gene: -; V gene: TRBV12-3/TRBV12-4; CDR3 protein: CASSLLRDTEAFF; CDR3 DNA: TGTGCCAGCAGTCTCCTTAGGGACACTGAAGCTTTCTTT
J gene: TRBJ1-1; clone size: many; D gene: -; V gene: TRBV5-1; CDR3 protein: CASSLESANTEAFF; CDR3 DNA: TGCGCCAGCAGCTTGGAATCGGCGAACACTGAAGCTTTCTTT
J gene: TRBJ2-1; clone size: many; D gene: TRBD2; V gene: TRBV29-1; CDR3 protein: CSVLGGSYNEQFF; CDR3 DNA: TGCAGCGTGCTCGGGGGGTCCTACAATGAGCAGTTCTTC
J gene: TRBJ1-1; clone size: many; D gene: -; V gene: TRBV5-1; CDR3 protein: CASSPDSQNTEAFF; CDR3 DNA: TGCGCCAGCAGCCCGGACAGCCAGAACACTGAAGCTTTCTTT
J gene: TRBJ2-1; clone size: few; D gene: TRBD2; V gene: TRBV7-2; CDR3 protein: CASSLGLAGVSEQFF; CDR3 DNA: TGTGCCAGCAGCTTAGGACTAGCGGGCGTGAGTGAGCAGTTCTTC
J gene: TRBJ1-1; clone size: many; D gene: TRBD1; V gene: TRBV5-1; CDR3 protein: CASSLTGATEAFF; CDR3 DNA: TGCGCCAGCAGCTTGACAGGGGCCACTGAAGCTTTCTTT
J gene: TRBJ1-1; clone size: -; D gene: -; V gene: TRBV4-3; CDR3 protein: CASSQEREALNTEAFF; CDR3 DNA: TGCGCCAGCAGCCAAGAACGGGAGGCCCTGAACACTGAAGCTTTCTTT
J gene: TRBJ2-2; clone size: many; D gene: TRBD2; V gene: TRBV11-2; CDR3 protein: CASSLKLAGGHTGELFF; CDR3 DNA: TGTGCCAGCAGCCTCAAACTAGCGGGGGGACACACCGGGGAGCTGTTTTTT
J gene: TRBJ2-3; clone size: many; D gene: -; V gene: TRBV29-1; CDR3 protein: CSALPSLSPDTQYF; CDR3 DNA: TGCAGCGCCCTGCCCAGTCTCTCCCCCGATACGCAGTATTTT
J gene: TRBJ2-1; clone size: many; D gene: -; V gene: TRBV7-9; CDR3 protein: CASSLADGGFTSHEQFF; CDR3 DNA: TGTGCCAGCAGCTTAGCGGATGGCGGATTCACTTCTCATGAGCAGTTCTTC
J gene: TRBJ1-2; clone size: -; D gene: -; V gene: TRBV12-3/TRBV12-4; CDR3 protein: CASSLAGDYGYTF; CDR3 DNA: TGTGCCAGCAGTTTGGCAGGGGACTATGGCTACACCTTC
J gene: TRBJ1-2; clone size: -; D gene: -; V gene: TRBV14; CDR3 protein: CASSQDRGDTGYTF; CDR3 DNA: TGTGCCAGCAGCCAAGATCGCGGGGATACCGGCTACACCTTC
J gene: TRBJ2-3; clone size: many; D gene: -; V gene: TRBV10-3; CDR3 protein: CAIRSESGMGTDTQYF; CDR3 DNA: TGTGCCATCAGATCTGAGAGTGGGATGGGCACAGATACGCAGTATTTT
J gene: TRBJ2-7; clone size: many; D gene: -; V gene: TRBV6-1; CDR3 protein: CASSDIPYEQYF; CDR3 DNA: TGTGCCAGCAGTGACATCCCCTACGAGCAGTACTTC
J gene: TRBJ2-4; clone size: many; D gene: TRBD2; V gene: TRBV6-1; CDR3 protein: CASRSFTSGRARNIQYF; CDR3 DNA: TGTGCCAGCAGAAGCTTTACTAGCGGGAGGGCTAGAAACATTCAGTACTTC
J gene: TRBJ1-2; clone size: -; D gene: -; V gene: TRBV7-2; CDR3 protein: CASSPYRTSNYGYTF; CDR3 DNA: TGTGCCAGCAGCCCCTACAGGACCTCTAACTATGGCTACACCTTC
J gene: TRBJ2-1; clone size: few; D gene: -; V gene: TRBV5-1; CDR3 protein: CASRTTGGKVAGAADEQFF; CDR3 DNA: TGCGCCAGCAGAACAACAGGGGGCAAGGTAGCGGGGGCCGCGGATGAGCAGTTCTTC
J gene: TRBJ2-1; clone size: many; D gene: -; V gene: TRBV11-2; CDR3 protein: CASSSIRVSGVSSYNEQFF; CDR3 DNA: TGTGCCAGCAGCTCCATAAGGGTTAGTGGGGTGAGCTCCTACAATGAGCAGTTCTTC
J gene: TRBJ2-2; clone size: many; D gene: -; V gene: TRBV24-1; CDR3 protein: CATSDSVSFTTGELFF; CDR3 DNA: TGTGCCACCAGTGATTCGGTCAGTTTTACCACCGGGGAGCTGTTTTTT
J gene: TRBJ2-1; clone size: -; D gene: TRBD1; V gene: TRBV28; CDR3 protein: CASIQFVTTGSYNEQFF; CDR3 DNA: TGTGCCAGCATCCAGTTTGTTACGACAGGGTCCTACAATGAGCAGTTCTTC